This TCR beta chain was sequenced in a study of regulatory T cells in long-lasting Graves disease. Stated time point: newly diagnosed GD, antithyroid drugs for less than 3 months. From PBMCs, RNA was extracted and then used to make the TCR library. This clonotype was seen at least ten times. The germline V gene has CDR1 LGHDT and CDR2 YNNKEL (reference sequence). Trimming pared 1 base from V and 7 bases from J, leaving 13 bases between. The CDR3 length is 14 residues. The TCR beta library used iRepertoire HTBI primers with Arm-PCR amplification of CDR3. A single record per CDR3 protein comes from TCRdb applying MiXCR to the multiplex PCR reads. The sample lists over 350,000 distinct CDR3 sequences, about 15% seen once, with about 8.3% in the top ten. This sample also belongs to another study, concerning T cells in Graves' hyperthyroidism and ophthalmopathy. That work states: Primed by the HTBI set, a first-round RT-PCR was run on the TCR CDR3. Most expanded thyroid clonotypes above 0.001 also appeared in blood.

The sample here was peripheral blood mononuclear cells (PBMCs), taken at new diagnosis, from a patient treated with antithyroid drugs. The V gene is TRBV3-1, the J gene TRBJ1-2, with D unresolved. The origin of this receptor is a woman between 40 and 55 years old with Graves disease. The CDR3 loop reads CASSQVTGRGGYTF. CDR3 sequence (DNA): TGTGCCAGCAGCCAAGTAACTGGCCGAGGTGGCTACACCTTC.